What follows are 25 T cell receptor beta chains derived from one specimen sequenced in a study of blood T cell repertoires in COVID-19. Only in-frame clones appear in the TCRdb table, and some are missing; sequencing was by immunoSEQ multiplex PCR. The sample includes approximately 300,000 clones, approximately 89% of them seen just once. Sequencing was done on a sample of PBMCs or T cells enriched from blood (not recorded which). All receptors derive from a woman aged 25 to 45 who had recovered from COVID-19.

This chain joins TRBV4-3 and TRBJ2-2; TRBD2 aligns across 8 bases. Germline V CDR1 and CDR2: LGHNA, YSLEER. Unmatched junction bases numbered 4, after V lost 4 bases and J lost 3 bases. CDR3 length: 15 amino acids. The DNA of the CDR3 is TGCGCCAGCAGCCTTGCGGGGGGTTACACCGGGGAGCTGTTTTTT. It is translated as CASSLAGGYTGELFF.

V usage is TRBV7-9 and J usage is TRBJ2-3, with 10 nucleotides matching TRBD2. Unmatched junction bases numbered 2, after V lost 3 bases and J lost 5 bases. Germline values: CDR1 SEHNR, CDR2 FQNEAQ (reference sequence). This CDR3 is built from 14 residues. The CDR3 loop reads CASSLSGGGDTQYF. Here the CDR3 DNA reads TGTGCCAGCAGCTTGAGCGGGGGGGGAGATACGCAGTATTTT.

V and J are TRBV16 and TRBJ1-6, with D unresolved. The length of the CDR3 is 15 residues. V was shortened by 4 bases and J by 7 bases, with 14 bases between the two germline ends. The germline gives CDR1 KGHSY, CDR2 FQNENV. The CDR3 is CASSLGAGENSPLHF. The DNA of the CDR3 is TGTGCCAGCAGCCTAGGAGCGGGAGAAAATTCACCCCTCCACTTT.

The CDR3 sequence is CASSQGTSGGNRYRYEQYF. The CDR3 DNA reads TGTGCCAGCAGCCAAGGGACTAGCGGGGGGAACCGTTACCGTTACGAGCAGTACTTC. The chain combines TRBV4-2 with TRBJ2-7, with 14 bases aligning to TRBD2. Germline assignment: CDR1 LGHNA and CDR2 YNFKEQ. CDR3 length: 19 residues. After removal of 1 base from V and 4 bases from J, the junction contained 12 bases not matched to a gene.

This chain uses TRBV21-1 with TRBJ1-1. TRBV21-1 is noted as a pseudogene. This CDR3 has 13 amino acids. The CDR3 nucleotides are TGTGCATTCCTCAAATCGGGCCCGGAGGGAGCTTTCTTT. Protein product: CAFLKSGPEGAFF.

This clone was seen a few times. The chain employs TRBV10-3 and TRBJ2-7; 7 nucleotides align to TRBD1. The germline CDR1 and CDR2 sequences are ENHRY and SYGVKD. CDR3 length equals 12 residues. V lost 10 bases, J lost 2 bases, and 5 bases stayed unmatched. The CDR3 DNA is TGTGCCACCGGGACAGAAGCCTACGAGCAGTACTTC. Encoded protein: CATGTEAYEQYF.

This clone was seen a single time. This chain joins TRBV19 and TRBJ1-5; no firm D call. Trimming pared 4 bases from V and 4 bases from J, leaving 11 bases between. The CDR3 covers 14 residues. Germline CDR1 reads LNHDA; CDR2 reads SQIVND (reference sequence). CDR3 in DNA: TGTGCCAGTAGTACCGGAGCAGCGAATCAGCCCCAGCATTTT. Amino acid sequence: CASSTGAANQPQHF.

The CDR3: CASSYSTYMNTEAFF. The CDR3 coding sequence is TGTGCCAGCAGTTACTCGACATACATGAACACTGAAGCTTTCTTT. The chain carries TRBV6-5 and TRBJ1-1; D is unresolved. CDR1 is MNHEY, CDR2 SVGAGI, per germline. The ends were cut back, 0 bases at V and 0 bases at J, with 8 bases in the middle. The CDR3 extends over 15 amino acids.

On this clone: The junction differs from germline at one of its ends, possibly a read error. The J gene is TRBJ1-4, the V gene TRBV6-5; 7 nucleotides agree with TRBD1. The germline V gene has CDR1 MNHEY and CDR2 SVGAGI. This CDR3 comprises 15 residues. CDR3 sequence: CASSDSQGVREKLFF. CDR3 DNA sequence: TGTGCCAGCAGTGACTCTCAGGGGGTACGAGAAAAACTGTTTTTT.

The chain combines TRBV2 with TRBJ1-3; D call uncertain. The CDR3 has 13 amino acids. The V end lost 7 bases, the J end lost 9 bases, and 16 bases lay between the germline ends. Germline V CDR1 and CDR2: SNHLY, FYNNEI. The CDR3 bases are TGTGCCAGCACCCTCGAGGGAAGGAGCACCATATATTTT. This codes for CASTLEGRSTIYF.

The rearrangement links TRBV29-1 to TRBJ1-6; unclear D gene. Between the trimmed V and J ends, which lost 8 bases and 7 bases, there was a span of 15 bases. Germline values: CDR1 SQVTM, CDR2 ANQGSEA. The CDR3 has 13 amino acids. The CDR3 sequence is CSLGAPRNSPLHF. CDR3 in DNA: TGCAGCTTAGGAGCTCCAAGAAATTCACCCCTCCACTTT.

The chain carries TRBV7-9 and TRBJ1-4, with a weak D call TRBD1 (6 bases). This CDR3 is built from 15 residues. Trimming pared 2 bases from V and 5 bases from J, leaving 12 bases between. Germline V gives CDR1 SEHNR, CDR2 FQNEAQ (reference sequence). In DNA, the CDR3 is TGTGCCAGCAGCTTATGGACGGGACAAAATGAAAAACTGTTTTTT. This gives the protein CASSLWTGQNEKLFF.

CDR3 residues: CASSPSLITYEQYF. The CDR3 nucleotides read TGTGCCAGCAGTCCCAGTCTTATAACCTACGAGCAGTACTTC. J is TRBJ2-7 and V is TRBV7-2; no firm D call. The germline V and J ends were trimmed by 6 bases and 2 bases, with 14 bases remaining between them. This CDR3 is 14 amino acids long. CDR1 and CDR2 (germline): SGHTA, FQGNSA.

This sequence joins TRBV5-1 and TRBJ2-5, with a weak D call TRBD2 (5 bases). V lost 2 bases, J lost 1 base, and 9 bases lay in between. This CDR3 has 14 amino acids. The germline V gene has CDR1 SGHRS and CDR2 YFSETQ. The CDR3 is CASSFQGGQETQYF. DNA of the CDR3: TGCGCCAGCAGCTTTCAAGGAGGCCAAGAGACCCAGTACTTC. Supplemented by reference TRBV5-1 and TRBJ2-5, the full variable domain reads KAGVTQTPRYLIKTRGQQVTLSCSPISGHRSVSWYQQTPGQGLQFLFEYFSETQRNKGNFPGRFSGRQFSNSRSEMNVSTLELGDSALYLCASSFQGGQETQYFGPGTRLLVL.

This rearrangement joins TRBV10-3 to TRBJ2-2, with 9 nucleotides matching TRBD2. The CDR3 totals 18 residues. After removal of 8 bases from V and 3 bases from J, the junction contained 16 bases not matched to a gene. Germline V lookup: CDR1 ENHRY, CDR2 SYGVKD. CDR3 protein: CAIFGASGAGKDTGELFF. CDR3 DNA: TGTGCCATCTTCGGAGCTAGCGGGGCCGGCAAGGACACCGGGGAGCTGTTTTTT.

The table lists this clone with a few counts. The chain combines TRBV18 with TRBJ1-1; 10 positions match TRBD1. CDR1 KGHSH and CDR2 LQKENI come from the germline V gene. The CDR3 sequence is 14 residues long. V shed 6 bases and J 3 bases; nucleotides not matched to a gene: 4. The DNA for the CDR3 is TGTGCCAGCTCGGCCGGGACAGGGGACACTGAAGCTTTCTTT. This codes for CASSAGTGDTEAFF.

This clone was recorded only once. Germline and junction disagree at one end, which may indicate a read error. The genes are TRBV19 and TRBJ2-4, with 12 nucleotides matching TRBD1. The CDR3 is 15 amino acids. Germline CDR1 is LNHDA and CDR2 is SQIVND (reference sequence). CDR3 sequence reads: CASSIGGTGGARRDF. CDR3 in DNA: TGTGCCAGTAGTATAGGTGGGACAGGGGGCGCCCGGAGGGACTTC.

V and J are TRBV18 and TRBJ1-5; tentatively, D is TRBD1 (5 bases). CDR3 length equals 18 residues. Trimming took 3 bases from V and 4 from J, leaving 22 bases between them. CDR1 and CDR2 (germline): KGHSH, LQKENI. Written as DNA, the CDR3 is TGTGCCAGCTCACCCGAGACTCCTGCTGGGACTAAAAATCAGCCCCAGCATTTT. This sequence encodes CASSPETPAGTKNQPQHF.

As regards this clone: This specimen includes other DNA sequences encoding the same CDR3. The chain joins TRBV15 to TRBJ2-5, with D unresolved. The ends were cut back, 0 bases at V and 2 bases at J, with 4 bases in the middle. The CDR3 is 13 amino acids. CDR1 is LNHNV and CDR2 is YYDKDF in the germline V gene (reference sequence). Here the CDR3 reads CATSRDLQETQYF. The CDR3 DNA sequence: TGTGCCACCAGCAGAGACTTACAAGAGACCCAGTACTTC. The full variable domain, with the rest looked up from reference TRBV15 and TRBJ2-5, is DAMVIQNPRYQVTQFGKPVTLSCSQTLNHNVMYWYQQKSSQAPKLLFHYYDKDFNNEADTPDNFQSRRPNTSFCFLDIRSPGLGDTAMYLCATSRDLQETQYFGPGTRLLVL.

The V gene is TRBV2, the J gene TRBJ2-3; 15 positions match TRBD2. J lost 2 bases, V lost 4 bases, and 13 bases had no gene match. This CDR3 region has 20 residues. Looked up from germline, CDR1 is SNHLY and CDR2 is FYNNEI. CDR3 in DNA: TGTGCCAGCAGTGGGGAAGGACTAGCGGGGGGGCAGTCATACACAGATACGCAGTATTTT. As protein: CASSGEGLAGGQSYTDTQYF.

The chain joins TRBV4-1 to TRBJ1-1; D unresolved. V lost 1 base and J lost 1, with 10 bases in between. The CDR3 sequence is 15 residues long. Germline V gene lookup returns CDR1 MGHRA and CDR2 YSYEKL. The CDR3 DNA follows: TGCGCCAGCAGCCAAGGGATCGGCGGGAACACTGAAGCTTTCTTT. Amino acids: CASSQGIGGNTEAFF.

This chain links TRBV2 with TRBJ1-2; D uncertain. The germline gives CDR1 SNHLY, CDR2 FYNNEI. This CDR3 contains 12 residues. V lost 7 bases to trimming and J lost 4 bases, with 10 bases between them. CDR3 amino acids: CASKLEIYGYTF. CDR3 nucleotide sequence: TGTGCCAGCAAACTCGAGATCTATGGCTACACCTTC.

J is TRBJ2-7 and V is TRBV6-5, with 7 positions matching TRBD1. Germline V gene lookup returns CDR1 MNHEY and CDR2 SVGAGI. J lost 4 bases, V lost 2 bases, and 5 bases had no gene match. The CDR3 runs 14 residues. The CDR3, as DNA: TGTGCCAGCAGTTACGAGGGCAGGGGGTACGAGCAGTACTTC. Translating gives CASSYEGRGYEQYF.

The chain couples TRBV28 to TRBJ1-2, with a possible D match to TRBD1 (6 bases). Trimming removed 9 bases from V and 8 bases from J, with 13 bases in between. The CDR3 is made up of 11 amino acids. CDR1 is MDHEN and CDR2 is SYDVKM in the germline V gene. The CDR3 DNA reads TGTGCCAGTTTAACAGGGTACGGCTACACCTTC. This encodes CASLTGYGYTF.

The genes are TRBV9 and TRBJ2-3; D is unclear. The CDR3 runs 14 residues. Trimming left V 0 bases short and J 4 bases short, with 9 bases between. Germline CDR1 SGDLS, CDR2 YYNGEE. In nucleotides, the CDR3 is TGTGCCAGCAGCGTAGCCCGCTCAGCAGATACGCAGTATTTT. It encodes CASSVARSADTQYF.